A selection of T cell receptor beta chains follows, all from one sample in a study of blood T cell repertoires in COVID-19. Some clones are missing from TCRdb's copy, which holds only in-frame ones; the method was immunoSEQ multiplex PCR. The data show about 140,000 clones, about 80% seen once. Sequenced sample: peripheral blood. These receptors were collected from a human donor in a cohort sampled during active COVID-19. Each CDR3 is given with its conserved first and last residue.

j_gene	v_gene	CDR3aa
TRBJ2-2	TRBV2	CATRRGGLTGELFF
TRBJ1-1	TRBV5-1	CASSRDKNTEAFF
TRBJ2-1	TRBV7-9	CASSLGQGAYNEQFF
TRBJ1-6	TRBV9	CASSVTGQNSPLHF
TRBJ2-6	TRBV7-2	CASSLGTSGANVLTF
TRBJ1-1	TRBV5-4	CASSITGYTEAFF
TRBJ2-7	TRBV7-9	CASTLSGGLYEQYF
TRBJ2-3	TRBV3-1/TRBV3-2	CASSQRGRTRTDTQYF
TRBJ2-7	TRBV5-1	CASLFEGRYEQYF
TRBJ1-6	TRBV10-3	CAISDPGTGNNSPLHF